The sequence of this T cell receptor (beta chain) was determined in a study of naive and memory T cell subsets (dated by TCRdb to about 2017). General notes on the study: The study applied an open-source, UMI-based TCR alpha and beta sequencing pipeline to sorted naive and memory peripheral blood T cell subsets. Complete agreement was observed between the functional CMV T cell responses and the IgG serology results. RNA was DNase-treated and reverse transcribed with TCR constant-region primers, mostly using SuperScript III. Overall study results and their limits: The repertoire findings for the naive and memory subsets could not be validated against a ground truth, as none was available. After error correction, over 90% of naive TCR sequences appeared only once, giving much steeper abundance distributions than memory subsets. A clonotype was defined as a single alpha or beta chain sequence rather than as a paired alpha/beta receptor. RNA-based TCR counts may be influenced by expression changes linked to T cell activation and differentiation. TCR abundance followed a power law whose exponent differed between naive and memory subsets but was consistent across the three individuals. In both CD4 and CD8 cells, going from naive through CM, EM and EMRA, the Gini index went up while Shannon and inverse Simpson diversity went down.

From the second PCR step onward, the TCR alpha chain libraries and the TCR beta chain libraries were amplified separately. Donor CMV status was determined by IFNgamma production from CD4+ T cells after overnight stimulation of fresh PBMCs with CMV viral lysate. Using Miltenyi beads, CD4 T cells were first positively selected, and CD8 T cells were then positively selected from the CD4-negative fraction. Cells were stained for CD3, CD4, CD8, CD45RA, CD27 and a live/dead dye and were sorted on a BD Aria II into four subsets based on CD45RA and CD27. Blood came from a few healthy volunteers, each fractionated into CD4 and CD8 T cells and then into four differentiation subsets. Approximately 130 ml of peripheral blood was drawn per donor, and PBMC were isolated by Ficoll-Paque PLUS density-gradient centrifugation. The sorted cells were lysed in RLT buffer, after which RNA was extracted using a Qiagen RNeasy kit and kept at -80 degrees C.

Libraries came from UMI-ligation and nested PCR. The beta constant-region primer consisted of an equimolar mixture of two oligonucleotides that together covered TRBC1 and TRBC2. A single-stranded oligonucleotide bearing the SP2 primer plus a 12-nucleotide UMI was ligated onto the 3' end of the cDNA by T4 RNA ligase 1. Four rounds of PCR were used to amplify ligated cDNA, with nested alpha and beta constant-region primers being used together with the SP2 primer. Incubation of the ligation reaction lasted about 19-24 hours at 16 degrees C. PCR2 was typically performed as a SYBR Green qPCR and was stopped at a predetermined threshold so that over-amplification was prevented. Agencourt AMPure XP magnetic beads were used for all purifications after the first. Library amounts were measured by Qubit and library quality was assessed on a TapeStation, where the main peak was expected at around 650 bp. Sequencing of the pooled libraries was done on an Illumina MiSeq using v2 2x251 paired-end kits, which typically yielded roughly 0.95-2.3 million reads per sample. Each sample's library went into the pool at approximately 4 nM, and roughly 4.5-7.5% PhiX was added to help with cluster recognition. In the paper's pipeline: Using tag matching that tolerated one base-pair mismatch, Decombinator assigned V and J genes to FASTQ reads that had been processed by Demultiplexor. Collapsinator relied on UMIs to fix sequencing errors as well as frequency errors caused by PCR heterogeneity. TCRs were translated and CDR3s were extracted from the conserved cysteine to the FGXG phenylalanine by CDR3Translator, with non-productive sequences being flagged. Gini, Shannon entropy and inverse Simpson indices were computed after subsampling the repertoires to the same number of UMI-defined TCRs. Within the linear range, a power law was fitted by maximum likelihood to the distributions of clonotype abundance. For one naive CD8 sample, the pipeline and MIGEC produced similar UMI counts, unique TCR numbers and clonal distributions. The repertoires were searched for about 7,000 CMV-associated CDR3 sequences that had been compiled from VDJdb and a published dataset. The public reads were reanalyzed by TCRdb: fastp trimming at Q25, MiXCR alignment, in-frame beta chains only. Rows are combined by CDR3 protein, so each entry shows the most common genes and DNA. TCRdb's processing, not the study's, gives the V and J calls here. For this sample there are tens of thousands of distinct CDR3 sequences; around 13% appear just once. The ten largest clonotypes hold roughly 0.84% of the sample.

Note on this clonotype: This clone's antigen is unknown. Base-call qualities are not available, and no considerably larger clone is one nucleotide away.

Sequencing was performed on central memory CD4+ T cells from blood. Taken with the paper, the label for cell subset or site translates to: central memory, CD45RA- CD27+. The clonotype originates from a human donor in good health.

The DNA is TGTGCCTGGAGCTCTAGCGGGAGGCGCTCCTACAATGAGCAGTTCTTC. Translation gives CAWSSSGRRSYNEQFF. Recombination joined TRBV30 with TRBJ2-1, with 11 central nucleotides matching TRBD2. From V the trimming removes 3 bases and from J it removes 0 bases, while the gene matches leave 4 bases of the junction unaccounted for. From the cysteine through the phenylalanine, the CDR3 covers 16 amino acids. Just the 48-base CDR3 DNA is kept, in frame starting at base 1. The germline V gene (reference sequence) supplies CDR1 GTSNPN and CDR2 SVGIG.